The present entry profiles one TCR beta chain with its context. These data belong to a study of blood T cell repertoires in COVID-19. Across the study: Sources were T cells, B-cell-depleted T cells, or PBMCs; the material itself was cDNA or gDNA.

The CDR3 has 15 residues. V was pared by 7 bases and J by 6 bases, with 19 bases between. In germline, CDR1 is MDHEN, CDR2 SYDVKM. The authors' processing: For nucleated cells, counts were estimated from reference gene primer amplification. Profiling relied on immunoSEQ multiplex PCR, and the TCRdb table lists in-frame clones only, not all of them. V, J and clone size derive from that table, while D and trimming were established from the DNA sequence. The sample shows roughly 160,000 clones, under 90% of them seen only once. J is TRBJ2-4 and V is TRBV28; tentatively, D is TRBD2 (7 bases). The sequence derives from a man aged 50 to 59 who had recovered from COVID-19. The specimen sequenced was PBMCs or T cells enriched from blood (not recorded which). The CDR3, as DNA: TGTGCCAGCAAGGGGGGGGGTGTTCGTGGAAACATTCAGTACTTC. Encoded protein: CASKGGGVRGNIQYF.